This T cell receptor beta chain was identified in a study of CD8+CD57+ T cells in acquired aplastic anemia. Study details: Quantities of DNA derived from sorted CD4+ and CD8+ cells averaged approximately 3 ug.

For this clonotype: Its antigen is undetermined.

The TCR beta profiling, which covered VDJ combination and CDR3 sequence, was carried out using genomic DNA as the template. From the reads, TCRdb called clonotypes with MiXCR, one entry per CDR3 protein. This sample has fewer than 250,000 distinct CDR3 sequences; approximately 50% occur once, and the top ten carry 7.8%. Study results and caveats: Around 30 sequences, all CD8+ CDR3, were shared between patients and controls. Patient and control CD8+ Simpson's diversity was not significantly different.

This CDR3 comprises 13 residues. Trimming took 5 bases from V and 5 from J; bases not matched to a gene: 8. Germline loops: CDR1 DFQATT, CDR2 SNEGSKA (reference sequence). For sequencing, patients were chosen who had shown expansion of CD8+CD57+ cells by flow cytometry. The blood sampling took place in patients who had so far received no therapy. Sequenced sample: sorted CD4+, CD8+, or CD8+CD57+ T cells (not recorded which) from PBMCs. This receptor was obtained from a human donor with aplastic anemia. J is TRBJ1-1 and V is TRBV20-1; the match to TRBD1 covers 7 bases. The CDR3 coding sequence is TGCAGTGCTGTACAGGGGTTTTGGACTGAAGCTTTCTTT. This translates into CSAVQGFWTEAFF.